This T cell receptor (beta chain) emerged from a study of cytomegalovirus exposure and HLA in healthy donors. Background on the study: Most donors, roughly 77% of around 400 genotyped, fell in the Caucasian-associated ancestry cluster. Overall study results and limits: Under in vitro conditions, a few CMV-associated chains were confirmed as specific for CMV antigens.

On this clone: Antigen: not known.

The CDR3 sequence is 16 residues long. Per germline, CDR1 SGHVS and CDR2 FQNEAQ. V lost 5 bases and J lost 0, with 16 bases in between. The primer mix had 60 Vbeta and 13 Jbeta primers. Here immunoSEQ multiplex PCR was the method, and the copy in TCRdb shows in-frame clones only, minus some. The sample lists around 150,000 clones, around 80% occurring once. This TCR derives from a woman aged 40 to 50 in good health and CMV-seropositive. Sequenced: PBMCs. This chain links TRBV7-8 with TRBJ1-1; D remains ambiguous. Written as DNA, the CDR3 is TGTGCCAGCAGCCTCCGATCCGATCAGATGAACACTGAAGCTTTCTTT. Its protein product is CASSLRSDQMNTEAFF.